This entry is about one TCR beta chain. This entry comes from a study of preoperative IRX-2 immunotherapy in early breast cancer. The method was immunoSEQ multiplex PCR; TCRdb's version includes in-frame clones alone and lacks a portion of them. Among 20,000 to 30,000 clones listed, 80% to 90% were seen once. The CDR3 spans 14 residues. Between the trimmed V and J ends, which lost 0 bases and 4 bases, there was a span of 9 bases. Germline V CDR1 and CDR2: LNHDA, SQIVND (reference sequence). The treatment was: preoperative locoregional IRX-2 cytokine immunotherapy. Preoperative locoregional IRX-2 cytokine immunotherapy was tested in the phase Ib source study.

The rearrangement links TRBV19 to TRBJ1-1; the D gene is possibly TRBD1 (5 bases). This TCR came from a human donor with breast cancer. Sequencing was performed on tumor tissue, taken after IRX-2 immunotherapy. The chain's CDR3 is CASSIDLGVTEAFF. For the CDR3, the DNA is TGTGCCAGTAGTATAGATTTGGGGGTCACTGAAGCTTTCTTT.